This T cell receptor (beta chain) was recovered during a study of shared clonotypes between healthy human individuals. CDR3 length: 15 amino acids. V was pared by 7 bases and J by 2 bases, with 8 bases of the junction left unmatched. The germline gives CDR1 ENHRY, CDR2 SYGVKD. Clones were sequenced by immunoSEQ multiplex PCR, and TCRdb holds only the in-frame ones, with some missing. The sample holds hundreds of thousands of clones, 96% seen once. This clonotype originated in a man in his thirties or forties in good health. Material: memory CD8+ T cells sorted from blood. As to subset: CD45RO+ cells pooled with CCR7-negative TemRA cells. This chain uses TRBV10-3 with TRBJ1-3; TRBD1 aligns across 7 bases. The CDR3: CAINLGTATGNTIYF. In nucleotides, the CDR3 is TGTGCCATCAACCTGGGGACAGCTACTGGAAACACCATATATTTT.